This TCR beta chain was profiled in a study of cytomegalovirus exposure and HLA in healthy donors. General study points: Testing in vitro showed a few CMV-associated chains specific for CMV antigens. When a later analysis was performed, an Asian-associated ancestry cluster reportedly had fewer N-insertions than the approximately 690-donor mean. What TCR beta sequences reportedly achieved was accurate prediction of HLA-A and HLA-B alleles in most subjects.

Germline-derived CDR1 and CDR2 are GTSNPN and SVGIG (reference sequence). CDR3 length: 15 residues. The PCR employed 60 Vbeta primers together with 13 Jbeta primers. Assay used: immunoSEQ multiplex PCR; TCRdb lists only in-frame clones, some missing. The repertoire consists of some 150,000 clones, with 60% to 85% occurring once and the leading ten covering under 8%. Worth noting for this clone: Its antigen is unidentified. A junction boundary mismatches the germline segment, possibly from a read error. This same CDR3 is encoded by further DNA sequences in the sample.

This receptor was obtained from a man aged 45-65 years in good health and CMV-seropositive. Input material: PBMCs. The chain recombines TRBV30 with TRBJ2-7, with 13 bases lining up with TRBD2. CDR3 protein: CAWSEGLAGVHEQYF. The CDR3 DNA sequence: TGTGCCTGGAGTGAAGGACTAGCGGGAGTTCACGAGCAGTACTTT. Supplemented by reference TRBV30 and TRBJ2-7, the full variable domain reads SQTIHQWPATLVQPVGSPLSLECTVEGTSNPNLYWYRQAAGRGLQLLFYSVGIGQISSEVPQNLSASRPQDRQFILSSKKLLLSDSGFYLCAWSEGLAGVHEQYFGPGTRLTVT.